This T cell receptor (beta chain) is drawn from a study of lymphopenia after photon versus proton radiotherapy. Study-wide points: A bigger post-nadir fall in TCR diversity correlated inversely with survival time in deceased patients. Under photons, naive T cells and diversity fell while effector/memory populations rose. Better survival with proton therapy was suggested as possible, not demonstrated. After lymphocyte nadir, photon-treated repertoires showed oligoclonal expansion, especially CD8+ Temra.

Libraries were prepared by immunoSEQ multiplex PCR; TCRdb keeps only in-frame clonotypes and omits some of them. The sample has some 38,000 clones, around 90% seen once. This clone was recorded a few times. Its antigen remains unidentified. This CDR3 is 14 amino acids long. Germline V gene sequence: CDR1 SNHLY, CDR2 FYNNEI. J gave up 3 bases and V 10 bases, and 12 bases lay outside the gene matches. This TCR derives from a man in his 60s with cholangiocarcinoma. Sample: peripheral blood, taken from a patient treated with photon-based radiotherapy. This chain joins TRBV2 and TRBJ2-7; TRBD1 matches at 7 bases. In DNA, the CDR3 is TGTGCCACCTCCCCCGGGACAGTGCTCTACGAGCAGTACTTC. Its translation is CATSPGTVLYEQYF.